This T cell receptor (beta chain) came from a study of T cell repertoires in cytomegalovirus infection. The V end was cut by 5 bases, the J end by 1 base, with 14 bases between. Germline V CDR1 and CDR2: LNHDA, SQIVND (reference sequence). The CDR3 is 15 residues long. MiXCR, run by TCRdb on the reads, gives a single entry per CDR3 protein. The repertoire holds about 350,000 distinct CDR3 sequences, with roughly a third as singletons. Of note for this clonotype: Its antigen is unknown.

The TCR was taken from a human donor in good health (CMV status not recorded). Some clones in this sample may be carry-over from other donors' samples. Sequenced here: cultured PBMCs, sampled from culture after CMV antigen stimulation. This chain links TRBV19 with TRBJ1-1, with a possible D match to TRBD1 (5 bases). The CDR3 nucleotides are TGTGCCAGTAGTCCCCCGGCAGGGCCGAACACTGAAGCTTTCTTT. This sequence encodes CASSPPAGPNTEAFF.